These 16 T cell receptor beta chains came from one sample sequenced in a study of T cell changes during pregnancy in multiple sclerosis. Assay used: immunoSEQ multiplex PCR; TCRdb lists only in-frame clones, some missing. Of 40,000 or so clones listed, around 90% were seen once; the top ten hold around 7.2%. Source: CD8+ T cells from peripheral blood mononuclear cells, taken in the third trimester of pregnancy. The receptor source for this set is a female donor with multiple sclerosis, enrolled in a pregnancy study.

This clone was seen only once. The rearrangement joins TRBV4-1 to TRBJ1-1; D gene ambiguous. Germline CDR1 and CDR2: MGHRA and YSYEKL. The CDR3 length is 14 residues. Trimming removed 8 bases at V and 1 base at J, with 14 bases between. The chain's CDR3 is CASHLSGSNTEAFF. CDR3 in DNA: TGCGCCAGCCACCTCTCGGGGTCGAACACTGAAGCTTTCTTT.

The CDR3 here is CASSPGTAGAYEQYF. The CDR3 DNA reads as TGTGCCAGCAGCCCCGGGACAGCGGGCGCCTACGAGCAGTACTTC. V is TRBV5-6 and J is TRBJ2-7; the D gene is possibly TRBD1 (7 bases). Germline-derived CDR1 and CDR2 are SGHDT and YYEEEE. V lost 4 bases and J 2 bases, leaving 16 bases between the germline ends. The CDR3 is made up of 15 amino acids.

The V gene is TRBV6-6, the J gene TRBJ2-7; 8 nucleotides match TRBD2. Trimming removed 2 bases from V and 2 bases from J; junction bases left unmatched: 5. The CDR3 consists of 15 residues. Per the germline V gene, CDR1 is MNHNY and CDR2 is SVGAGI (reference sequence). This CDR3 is CASSYQPGGTYEQYF. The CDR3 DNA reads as TGTGCCAGCAGTTACCAACCGGGGGGGACCTACGAGCAGTACTTC.

The CDR3 loop is CASSQQGKAPGGEQFF. For the CDR3, the DNA is TGCGCCAGCAGCCAACAAGGCAAAGCGCCGGGTGGGGAGCAGTTCTTC. The chain recombines TRBV4-1 with TRBJ2-1, with unresolved D. The V gene's germline CDR1 is MGHRA and CDR2 YSYEKL. The CDR3 is made up of 16 amino acids. V was trimmed by 2 bases and J by 10 bases, leaving 21 bases between them.

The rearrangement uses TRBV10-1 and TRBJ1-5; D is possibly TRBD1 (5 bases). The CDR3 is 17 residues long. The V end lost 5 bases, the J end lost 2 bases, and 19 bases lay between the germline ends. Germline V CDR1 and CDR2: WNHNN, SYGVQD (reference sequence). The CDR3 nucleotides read TGCGCCAGCAGTTTACCACTTGACAGAGATCGCAATCAGCCCCAGCATTTT. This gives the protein CASSLPLDRDRNQPQHF.

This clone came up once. CDR3 protein: CASSSIGEGLQETQYF. Written as DNA, the CDR3 is TGTGCCAGCAGCTCTATAGGTGAGGGTCTACAAGAGACCCAGTACTTC. The chain uses TRBV7-8 and TRBJ2-5; tentatively, D is TRBD2 (5 bases). CDR1 is SGHVS and CDR2 is FQNEAQ in the germline V gene. With 4 bases removed from V and 2 bases from J, the gap between germline ends came to 17 bases. This CDR3 has 16 amino acids.

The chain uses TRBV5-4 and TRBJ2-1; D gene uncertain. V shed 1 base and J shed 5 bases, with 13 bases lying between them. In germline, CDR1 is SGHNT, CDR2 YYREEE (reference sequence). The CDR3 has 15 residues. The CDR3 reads CASSLYRDNDNEQFF. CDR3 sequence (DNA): TGTGCCAGCAGCTTGTATCGCGACAATGACAATGAGCAGTTCTTC.

The CDR3 region is CAWGQANEKLFF. The CDR3, as DNA: TGTGCCTGGGGACAGGCTAATGAAAAACTGTTTTTT. V usage is TRBV30 and J usage is TRBJ1-4; TRBD1 agrees at 7 bases. Trimming at V came to 5 bases and at J to 3 bases, leaving 0 bases not matched to a gene. This CDR3 contains 12 residues. Germline lookup yields CDR1 GTSNPN and CDR2 SVGIG (reference sequence).

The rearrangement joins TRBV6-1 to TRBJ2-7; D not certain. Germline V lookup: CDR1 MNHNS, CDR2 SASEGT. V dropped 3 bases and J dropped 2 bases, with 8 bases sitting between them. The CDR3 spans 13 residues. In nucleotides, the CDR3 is TGTGCCAGCAGTGAGGCCACCCCCTACGAGCAGTACTTC. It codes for CASSEATPYEQYF.

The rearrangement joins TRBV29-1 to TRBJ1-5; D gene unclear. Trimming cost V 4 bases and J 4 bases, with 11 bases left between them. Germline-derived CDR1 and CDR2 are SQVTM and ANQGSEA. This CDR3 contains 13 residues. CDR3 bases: TGCAGCGTTGGGGCAGAAAAAAATCAGCCCCAGCATTTT. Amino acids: CSVGAEKNQPQHF.

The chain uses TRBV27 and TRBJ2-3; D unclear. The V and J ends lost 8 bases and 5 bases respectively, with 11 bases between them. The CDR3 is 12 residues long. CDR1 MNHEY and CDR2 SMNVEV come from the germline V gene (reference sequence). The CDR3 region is CASGSHKDTQYF. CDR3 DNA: TGTGCCAGCGGTTCTCACAAAGATACGCAGTATTTT.

The CDR3 reads CASSPPSQYEQYF. CDR3 DNA: TGTGCCAGCTCACCACCGTCGCAGTACGAGCAGTACTTC. The chain couples TRBV18 to TRBJ2-7; D is undetermined. The V gene lost 0 bases and the J gene lost 4 bases, with 7 bases spanning the gap. The germline V gene encodes CDR1 KGHSH and CDR2 LQKENI. The CDR3 has 13 residues. Together with reference TRBV18 and TRBJ2-7, the CDR3 gives the full variable domain: NAGVMQNPRHLVRRRGQEARLRCSPMKGHSHVYWYRQLPEEGLKFMVYLQKENIIDESGMPKERFSAEFPKEGPSILRIQQVVRGDSAAYFCASSPPSQYEQYFGPGTRLTVT.

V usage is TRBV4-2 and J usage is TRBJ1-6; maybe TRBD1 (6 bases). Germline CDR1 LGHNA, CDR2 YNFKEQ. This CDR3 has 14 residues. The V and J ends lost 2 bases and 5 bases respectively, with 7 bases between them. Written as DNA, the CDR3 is TGTGCCAGCAGCCAAAGACAGGATAATTCACCCCTCCACTTT. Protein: CASSQRQDNSPLHF.

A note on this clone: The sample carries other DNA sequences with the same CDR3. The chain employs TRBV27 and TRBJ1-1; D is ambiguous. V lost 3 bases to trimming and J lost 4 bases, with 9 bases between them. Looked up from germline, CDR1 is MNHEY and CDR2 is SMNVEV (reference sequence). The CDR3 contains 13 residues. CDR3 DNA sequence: TGTGCCAGCAGTTTCGGTAGAGGCACTGAAGCTTTCTTT. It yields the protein CASSFGRGTEAFF.

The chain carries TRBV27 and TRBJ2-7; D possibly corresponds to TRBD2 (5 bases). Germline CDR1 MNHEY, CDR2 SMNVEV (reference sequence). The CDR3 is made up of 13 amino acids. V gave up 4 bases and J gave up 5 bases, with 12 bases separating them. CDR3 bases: TGTGCCAGCAGTTCCGGACTTTCCGACGAGCAGTACTTC. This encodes CASSSGLSDEQYF.

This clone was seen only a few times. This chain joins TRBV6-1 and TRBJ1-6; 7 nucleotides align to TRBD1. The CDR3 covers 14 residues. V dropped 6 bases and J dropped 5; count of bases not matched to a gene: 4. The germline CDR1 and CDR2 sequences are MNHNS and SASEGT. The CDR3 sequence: CASRLQGDNSPLHF. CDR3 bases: TGTGCCAGCAGGCTGCAGGGGGATAATTCACCCCTCCACTTT.